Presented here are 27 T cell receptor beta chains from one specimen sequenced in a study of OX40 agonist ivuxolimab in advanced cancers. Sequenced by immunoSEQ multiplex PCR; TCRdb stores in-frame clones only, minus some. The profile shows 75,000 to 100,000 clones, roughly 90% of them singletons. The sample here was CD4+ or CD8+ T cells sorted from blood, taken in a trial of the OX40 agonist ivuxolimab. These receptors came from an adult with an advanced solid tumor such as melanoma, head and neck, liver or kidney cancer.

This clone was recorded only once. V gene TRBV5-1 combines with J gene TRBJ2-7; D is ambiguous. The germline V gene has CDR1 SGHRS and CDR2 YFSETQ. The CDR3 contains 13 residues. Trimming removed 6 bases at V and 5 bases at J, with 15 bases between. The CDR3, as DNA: TGCGCCAGCACTTGGTCGAACACGGACGAGCAGTACTTC. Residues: CASTWSNTDEQYF. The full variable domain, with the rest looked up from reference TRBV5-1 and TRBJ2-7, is KAGVTQTPRYLIKTRGQQVTLSCSPISGHRSVSWYQQTPGQGLQFLFEYFSETQRNKGNFPGRFSGRQFSNSRSEMNVSTLELGDSALYLCASTWSNTDEQYFGPGTRLTVT.

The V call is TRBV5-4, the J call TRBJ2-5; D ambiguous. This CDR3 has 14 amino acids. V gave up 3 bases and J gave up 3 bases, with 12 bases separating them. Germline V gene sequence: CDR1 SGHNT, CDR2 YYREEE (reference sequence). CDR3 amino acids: CASSSASYKETQYF. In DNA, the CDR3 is TGTGCCAGCAGCTCCGCGAGCTATAAAGAGACCCAGTACTTC.

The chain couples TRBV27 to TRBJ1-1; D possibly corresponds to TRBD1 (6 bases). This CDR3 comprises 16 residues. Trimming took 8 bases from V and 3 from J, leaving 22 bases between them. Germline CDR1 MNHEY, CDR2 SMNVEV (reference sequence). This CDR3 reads CASFTRSTGIYTEAFF. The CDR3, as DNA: TGTGCCAGCTTTACTCGCTCCACAGGGATATACACTGAAGCTTTCTTT.

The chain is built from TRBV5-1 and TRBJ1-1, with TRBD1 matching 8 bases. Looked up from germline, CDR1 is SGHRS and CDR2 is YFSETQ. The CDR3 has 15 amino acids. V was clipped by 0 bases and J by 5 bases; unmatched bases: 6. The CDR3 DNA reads TGCGCCAGCAGCTTGGAAGGCAGGGGGCTGACTGAAGCTTTCTTT. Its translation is CASSLEGRGLTEAFF.

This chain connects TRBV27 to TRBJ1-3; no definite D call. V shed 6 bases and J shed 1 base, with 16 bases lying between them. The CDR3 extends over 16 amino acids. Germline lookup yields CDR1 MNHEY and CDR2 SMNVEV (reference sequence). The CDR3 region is CASSPTGFASGNTIYF. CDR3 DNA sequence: TGTGCCAGCAGCCCGACGGGATTCGCTTCTGGAAACACCATATATTTT.

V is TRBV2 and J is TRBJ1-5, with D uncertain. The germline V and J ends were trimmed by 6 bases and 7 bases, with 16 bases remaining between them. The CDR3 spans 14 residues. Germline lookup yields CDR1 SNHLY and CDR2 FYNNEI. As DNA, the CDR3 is TGTGCCAGCAGCCCCATCCGGGGTCCCCAGCCCCAGCATTTT. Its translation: CASSPIRGPQPQHF. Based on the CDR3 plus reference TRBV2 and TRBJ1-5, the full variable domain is EPEVTQTPSHQVTQMGQEVILRCVPISNHLYFYWYRQILGQKVEFLVSFYNNEISEKSEIFDDQFSVERPDGSNFTLKIRSTKLEDSAMYFCASSPIRGPQPQHFGDGTRLSIL.

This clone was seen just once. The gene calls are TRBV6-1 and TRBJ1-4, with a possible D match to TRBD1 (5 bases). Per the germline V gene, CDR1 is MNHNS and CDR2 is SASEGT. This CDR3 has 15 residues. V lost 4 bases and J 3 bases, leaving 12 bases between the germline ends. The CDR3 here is CASSVSRGPNEKLFF. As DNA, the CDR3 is TGTGCCAGCAGTGTTTCGAGGGGCCCTAATGAAAAACTGTTTTTT.

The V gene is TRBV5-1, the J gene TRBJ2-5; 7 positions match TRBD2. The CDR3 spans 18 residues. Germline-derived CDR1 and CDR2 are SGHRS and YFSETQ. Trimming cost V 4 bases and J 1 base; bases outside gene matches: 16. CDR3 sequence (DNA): TGCGCCAGCAGCCCCCTCACTAGCGCGTCACCCTTCCAAGAGACCCAGTACTTC. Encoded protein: CASSPLTSASPFQETQYF.

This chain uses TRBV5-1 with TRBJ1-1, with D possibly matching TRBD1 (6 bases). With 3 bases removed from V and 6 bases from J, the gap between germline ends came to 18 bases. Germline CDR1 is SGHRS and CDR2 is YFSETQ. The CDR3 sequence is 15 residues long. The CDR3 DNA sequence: TGCGCCAGCAGCTGGGGGGCAGGGGAGCGGGCTGAAGCTTTCTTT. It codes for CASSWGAGERAEAFF.

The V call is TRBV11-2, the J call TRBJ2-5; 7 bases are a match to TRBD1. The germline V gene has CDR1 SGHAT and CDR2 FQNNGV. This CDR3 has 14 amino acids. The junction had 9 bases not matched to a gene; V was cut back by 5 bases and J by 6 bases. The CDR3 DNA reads TGTGCCAGCAGCGCCTTCATACAGGGGAAGACCCAGTACTTC. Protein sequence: CASSAFIQGKTQYF.

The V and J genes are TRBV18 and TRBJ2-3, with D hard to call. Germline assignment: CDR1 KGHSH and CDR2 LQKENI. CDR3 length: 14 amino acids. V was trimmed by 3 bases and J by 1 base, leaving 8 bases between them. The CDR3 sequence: CASSPHPGTDTQYF. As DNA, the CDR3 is TGTGCCAGCTCACCGCACCCTGGCACAGATACGCAGTATTTT.

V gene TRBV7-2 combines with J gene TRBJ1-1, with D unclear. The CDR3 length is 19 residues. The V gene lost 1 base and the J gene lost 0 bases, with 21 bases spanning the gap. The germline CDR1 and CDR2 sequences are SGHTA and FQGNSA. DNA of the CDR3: TGTGCCAGCAGCTTAGGTGTCAGATCTGGGCCGCGAGTGAACACTGAAGCTTTCTTT. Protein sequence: CASSLGVRSGPRVNTEAFF.

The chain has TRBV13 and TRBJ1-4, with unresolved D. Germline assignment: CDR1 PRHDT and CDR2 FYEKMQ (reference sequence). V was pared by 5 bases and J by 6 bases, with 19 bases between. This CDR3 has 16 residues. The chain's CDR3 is CASSQPTRASHEKLFF. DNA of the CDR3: TGTGCCAGCAGCCAACCCACACGGGCCTCACATGAAAAACTGTTTTTT.

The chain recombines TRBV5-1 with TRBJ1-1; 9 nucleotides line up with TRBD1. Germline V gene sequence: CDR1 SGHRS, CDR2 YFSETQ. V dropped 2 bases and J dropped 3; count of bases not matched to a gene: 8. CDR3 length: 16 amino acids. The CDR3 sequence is CASSLQGAGMDTEAFF. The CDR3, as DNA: TGCGCCAGCAGCTTACAGGGGGCGGGGATGGACACTGAAGCTTTCTTT.

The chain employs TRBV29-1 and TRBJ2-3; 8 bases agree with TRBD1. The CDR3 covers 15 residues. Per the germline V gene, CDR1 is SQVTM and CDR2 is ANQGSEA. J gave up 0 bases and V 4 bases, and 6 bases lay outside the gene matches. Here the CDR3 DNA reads TGCAGCGTTGCTCTGGACAGGGCTAGCACAGATACGCAGTATTTT. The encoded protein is CSVALDRASTDTQYF.

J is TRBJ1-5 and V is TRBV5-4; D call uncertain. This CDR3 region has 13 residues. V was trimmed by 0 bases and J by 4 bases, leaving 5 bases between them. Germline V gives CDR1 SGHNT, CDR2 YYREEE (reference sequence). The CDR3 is CASSLGPNQPQHF. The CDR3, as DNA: TGTGCCAGCAGCTTGGGACCGAATCAGCCCCAGCATTTT.

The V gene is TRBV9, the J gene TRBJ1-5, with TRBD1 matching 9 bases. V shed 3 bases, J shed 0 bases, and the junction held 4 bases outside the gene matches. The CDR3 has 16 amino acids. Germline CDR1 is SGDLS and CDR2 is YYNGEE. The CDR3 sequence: CASSAGTGTSNQPQHF. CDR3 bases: TGTGCCAGCAGCGCGGGGACAGGGACTAGCAATCAGCCCCAGCATTTT.

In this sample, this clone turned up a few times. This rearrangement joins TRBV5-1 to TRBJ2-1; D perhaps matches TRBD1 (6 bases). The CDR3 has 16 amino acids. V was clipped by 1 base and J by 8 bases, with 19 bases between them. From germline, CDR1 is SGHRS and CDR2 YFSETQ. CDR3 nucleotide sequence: TGCGCCAGCAGCTTGATGGGATGGGGGACAACGGATGAGCAGTTCTTC. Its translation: CASSLMGWGTTDEQFF.

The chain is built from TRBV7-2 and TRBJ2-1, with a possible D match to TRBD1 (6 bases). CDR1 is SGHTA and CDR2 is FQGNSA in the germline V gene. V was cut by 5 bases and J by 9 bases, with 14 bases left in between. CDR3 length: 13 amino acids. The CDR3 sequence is CASSGRPGVEQFF. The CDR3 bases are TGTGCCAGCAGCGGCAGACCAGGGGTTGAGCAGTTCTTC.

The CDR3 here is CARSWVLGGRISDTQYF. The CDR3 DNA sequence: TGTGCCAGAAGCTGGGTGTTGGGCGGGAGGATCTCAGATACGCAGTATTTT. This chain uses TRBV5-3 with TRBJ2-3; 8 bases line up with TRBD2. TRBV5-3 is an ORF; its function is uncertain. The J segment lost 4 bases and the V segment lost 3 bases, leaving 13 bases of the junction unmatched. This CDR3 spans 17 amino acids.

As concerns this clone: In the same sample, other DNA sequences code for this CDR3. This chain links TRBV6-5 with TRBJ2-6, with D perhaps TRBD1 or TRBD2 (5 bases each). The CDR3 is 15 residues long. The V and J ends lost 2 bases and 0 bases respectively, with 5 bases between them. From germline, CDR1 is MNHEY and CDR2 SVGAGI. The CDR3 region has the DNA TGTGCCAGCAGTTACGGGGGCTCTGGGGCCAACGTCCTGACTTTC. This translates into CASSYGGSGANVLTF.

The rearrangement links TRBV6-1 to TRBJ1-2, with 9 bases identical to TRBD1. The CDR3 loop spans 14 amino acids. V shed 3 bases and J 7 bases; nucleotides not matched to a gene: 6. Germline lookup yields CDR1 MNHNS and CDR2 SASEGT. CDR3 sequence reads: CASSEYRGQGGYTF. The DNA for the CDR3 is TGTGCCAGCAGTGAGTACAGGGGGCAAGGTGGCTACACCTTC.

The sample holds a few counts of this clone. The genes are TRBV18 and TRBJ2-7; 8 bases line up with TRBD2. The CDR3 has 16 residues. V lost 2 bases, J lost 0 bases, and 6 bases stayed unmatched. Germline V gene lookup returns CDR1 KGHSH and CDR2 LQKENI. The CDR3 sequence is CASSPSLAGFSYEQYF. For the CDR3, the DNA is TGTGCCAGCTCACCAAGTCTAGCGGGCTTCTCCTACGAGCAGTACTTC.

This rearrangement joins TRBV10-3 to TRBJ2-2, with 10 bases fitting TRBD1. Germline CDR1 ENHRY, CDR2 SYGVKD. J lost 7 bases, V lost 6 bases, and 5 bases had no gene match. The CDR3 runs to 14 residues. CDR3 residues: CAIRDDRGRGELFF. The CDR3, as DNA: TGTGCCATCAGGGATGACAGGGGGCGCGGGGAGCTGTTTTTT.

The CDR3 region is CASSAYRGLTLSNQPQHF. The CDR3 nucleotides read TGTGCCAGCAGTGCCTACAGGGGGTTGACACTAAGCAATCAGCCCCAGCATTTT. This chain joins TRBV28 and TRBJ1-5; 8 bases match TRBD1. V dropped 5 bases and J dropped 1; count of bases not matched to a gene: 13. Germline V CDR1 and CDR2: MDHEN, SYDVKM. The CDR3 covers 18 residues.

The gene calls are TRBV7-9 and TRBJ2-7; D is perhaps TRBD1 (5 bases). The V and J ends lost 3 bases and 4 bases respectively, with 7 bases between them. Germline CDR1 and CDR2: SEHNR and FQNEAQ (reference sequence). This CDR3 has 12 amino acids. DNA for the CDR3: TGTGCCAGCAGCTTGGGGCAATACGAGCAGTACTTC. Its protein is CASSLGQYEQYF.

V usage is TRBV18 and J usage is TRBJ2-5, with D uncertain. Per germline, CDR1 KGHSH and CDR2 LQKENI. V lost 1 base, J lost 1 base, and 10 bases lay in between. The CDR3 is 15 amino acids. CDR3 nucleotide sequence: TGTGCCAGCTCACCACGCCCCGGCAGCCAAGAGACCCAGTACTTC. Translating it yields CASSPRPGSQETQYF.